Below, one TCR beta chain is given with its context. Its antigen remains unknown. A junction boundary mismatches the germline segment, possibly from a read error. The study made its TCR cDNA through 5'RACE template switching. That step introduced a universal primer site along with UMIs. MiXCR, run by TCRdb on the 5' RACE reads, gives a single entry per CDR3 protein. The sample holds around 310,000 distinct CDR3 sequences, approximately 4% seen once. The CDR3 runs 14 residues. In germline, CDR1 is LGHNA, CDR2 YNFKEQ. This entry belongs to a study of T cells after yellow fever vaccination. Overall study results and limits: Most clones from primary vaccination resurfaced after the booster (about 95% CD4, around 90% CD8). FACS-sorted repertoires could harbor abundant contaminating bulk-population clonotypes.

The source was PBMCs, collected 5 days after the yellow fever booster vaccination. V usage is TRBV4-2 and J usage is TRBJ2-7; perhaps TRBD1 as D (5 bases). The sequence was collected from a man aged 18 to 29 who received the YFV17D yellow fever vaccine. This CDR3 is CACSQELRDYEQYF. Here the CDR3 DNA reads TGTGCCTGCAGCCAAGAACTCAGGGATTACGAGCAGTACTTC.